The source of this T cell receptor beta chain is a study of lymphopenia after photon versus proton radiotherapy. Germline V gene data show CDR1 as SGHRS and CDR2 as YFSETQ. V gave up 0 bases and J gave up 3 bases, with 8 bases separating them. The CDR3 totals 14 residues. Details on this clone: Its specificity is not known.

Study observations and caveats: After the lymphocyte nadir, photon-treated repertoires showed oligoclonal expansion, especially of CD8+ Temra cells. In patients who died, overall survival fell as post-nadir TCR diversity dropped more.

Sequenced by immunoSEQ multiplex PCR; TCRdb stores in-frame clones only, minus some. The profile covers about 39,000 clones, with 80% to 95% appearing a single time and roughly 15% taken by the ten largest. The TCR was taken from a man in his 60s with cholangiocarcinoma. This specimen was peripheral blood, taken from a patient treated with photon-based radiotherapy. This chain joins TRBV5-1 and TRBJ2-3; tentative D call: TRBD1 (5 bases). The CDR3 region is CASSLESGTDTQYF. CDR3 DNA sequence: TGCGCCAGCAGCTTGGAATCAGGGACAGATACGCAGTATTTT.